The present entry profiles one T cell receptor (beta chain) with its context. Its antigen is still unknown. J lost 5 bases, V lost 3 bases, and 7 bases had no gene match. The CDR3 extends over 15 amino acids. CDR1 MDHEN and CDR2 SYDVKM come from the germline V gene. All donors qualified as healthy HIV-negative adults and had experienced no recent acute infections or vaccinations. Division of CD4+ cells produced a CD45RA+ naive subset and a CD45RA-negative memory subset. The record originates from a study of shared clonotypes between healthy human individuals. Study results and limitations: Relative to clonotypes present in all four donors, those not shared had lower generation probabilities.

TCRdb's table, derived via immunoSEQ multiplex PCR, lists solely in-frame clones and lacks some. The sample lists about 680,000 clones, less than 80% seen once, with roughly 2% in the top ten. This chain connects TRBV28 to TRBJ1-5; 7 nucleotides agree with TRBD1. This clonotype was sampled from a woman aged 25 to 45 in good health. The specimen was memory CD4+ T cells sorted from blood. Subset reported: CD45RA-negative fraction. This CDR3 is CASSFRTGVDQPQHF. CDR3 DNA sequence: TGTGCCAGCAGTTTCAGAACAGGGGTTGATCAGCCCCAGCATTTT.